This T cell receptor beta chain emerged from a study of T cells expressing NK-cell markers. Overall study context: According to the study, TCR beta repertoires originated from sorted CD3+CD56+NKG2C+, CD3+CD56+NKG2C- and CD3+CD56-NKG2C+ T cells. Study results and limitations: In a handful of donors, dominant NKG2C+ clonotypes were about 1.0-7.5% of CD8+ T cells.

Per germline, CDR1 SGHTA and CDR2 FQGTGA. The length of the CDR3 is 14 residues. 5'RACE template switching with UMIs generated TCR beta cDNA. TCRdb re-called the 5' RACE reads and shows each CDR3 protein once, DNA omitted. The sample holds about 160,000 distinct CDR3 sequences. As for this clonotype: Its antigen is not identified.

The specimen sequenced was blood T cells: a sorted CD56 or NKG2C T cell subset, CD4+ or CD8+ T cells, or bulk PBMC T cells (not recorded which). The sequence was collected from a woman between 18 and 75 years old in good health. This chain connects TRBV7-3 to TRBJ2-1. The CDR3: CASSSPTRVGEQFF.